One sample yielded the 27 T cell receptor beta chains listed below, sequenced in a study of radiotherapy plus CTLA-4 blockade in lung cancer. Only in-frame clones appear in the TCRdb table, and some are missing; sequencing was by immunoSEQ multiplex PCR. Among more than 90,000 clones listed, roughly 80% were seen once. Specimen: peripheral blood, collected from a patient treated with radiotherapy plus ipilimumab. These TCRs come from a human donor with non-small cell lung cancer that progressed on radiotherapy plus ipilimumab.

The chain has TRBV19 and TRBJ2-1; D uncertain. V gave up 6 bases and J gave up 10 bases, with 22 bases separating them. From germline, CDR1 is LNHDA and CDR2 SQIVND (reference sequence). The CDR3 length is 15 residues. The DNA for the CDR3 is TGTGCCAGTAGGGGTCTGGCAGCCACGTCATTAGAGCAGTTCTTC. Amino acids: CASRGLAATSLEQFF.

In the case of this clone: One junction end does not reproduce the germline sequence, and a read error may be involved. The gene calls are TRBV28 and TRBJ1-5; D is undetermined. Germline loops: CDR1 MDHEN, CDR2 SYDVKM. The CDR3 totals 9 residues. DNA of the CDR3: TGCCCCAGGAGTGTAGCCCAGCATTTT. It encodes CPRSVAQHF.

The chain has TRBV4-1 and TRBJ2-5; 8 bases agree with TRBD2. Germline values: CDR1 MGHRA, CDR2 YSYEKL. The CDR3 has 19 residues. With V trimmed by 2 bases and J by 5 bases, 19 bases remained unmatched. CDR3 nucleotides: TGCGCCAGCAGCCAACCAAACATACATAGCGGGACGACCAGGGAGACCCAGTACTTC. This gives the protein CASSQPNIHSGTTRETQYF.

This CDR3 reads CASRLSGTGALSVGQPQHF. The CDR3 bases are TGTGCCAGCAGACTTTCCGGGACAGGGGCTCTGTCGGTGGGTCAGCCCCAGCATTTT. This sequence joins TRBV19 and TRBJ1-5; TRBD1 matches at 10 bases. Trimming removed 9 bases from V and 6 bases from J; junction bases left unmatched: 23. Germline assignment: CDR1 LNHDA and CDR2 SQIVND (reference sequence). The CDR3 extends over 19 amino acids.

This rearrangement joins TRBV18 to TRBJ1-4; D is unclear. The CDR3 loop spans 12 amino acids. V lost 2 bases to trimming and J lost 8 bases, with 6 bases between them. Germline V gene data show CDR1 as KGHSH and CDR2 as LQKENI. The CDR3 loop is CASSPTEEKLFF. CDR3 nucleotide sequence: TGTGCCAGCTCACCAACTGAAGAAAAACTGTTTTTT.

The rearrangement uses TRBV10-3 and TRBJ2-1, with TRBD2 identical over 10 bases. CDR3 length equals 14 residues. J lost 5 bases, V lost 7 bases, and 5 bases had no gene match. Germline CDR1 is ENHRY and CDR2 is SYGVKD. CDR3 residues: CAITLSGRDNEQFF. Here the CDR3 DNA reads TGTGCCATCACTCTCAGCGGGAGGGACAATGAGCAGTTCTTC.

The V and J genes are TRBV9 and TRBJ2-1, with 14 bases fitting TRBD2. Trimming cost V 3 bases and J 6 bases; bases outside gene matches: 5. This CDR3 comprises 16 residues. Per the germline V gene, CDR1 is SGDLS and CDR2 is YYNGEE. The CDR3 DNA follows: TGTGCCAGCAGCGCGTTGGGGACTAGCGGGAGCAATGAGCAGTTCTTC. Protein sequence: CASSALGTSGSNEQFF.

The CDR3 loop is CASRSTDGSYEQYF. The CDR3 nucleotides read TGCGCCAGCAGGTCGACAGACGGGTCCTACGAGCAGTACTTC. The V and J genes are TRBV10-2 and TRBJ2-7, with a tentative D call TRBD1 (5 bases). Trimming took off 6 bases at V and 1 base at J, with 13 bases between the two ends. The germline V gene encodes CDR1 WSHSY and CDR2 SAAADI. This CDR3 has 14 amino acids.

The chain joins TRBV5-1 to TRBJ2-5; the D gene is possibly TRBD1 (5 bases). This CDR3 has 14 amino acids. Trimming cost V 3 bases and J 1 base, with 10 bases left between them. Germline loops: CDR1 SGHRS, CDR2 YFSETQ. This CDR3 reads CASSSGSLQETQYF. DNA of the CDR3: TGCGCCAGCAGCTCAGGGTCCCTCCAAGAGACCCAGTACTTC.

The V gene is TRBV2, the J gene TRBJ2-1; 9 positions match TRBD1. This CDR3 has 13 residues. V shed 8 bases, J shed 7 bases, and the junction held 6 bases outside the gene matches. The V gene's germline CDR1 is SNHLY and CDR2 FYNNEI. Here the CDR3 DNA reads TGTGCCAGCGGGACAGGGTCGGGTAATGAGCAGTTCTTC. Its translation: CASGTGSGNEQFF. Drawing the rest from reference TRBV2 and TRBJ2-1, the complete variable domain is EPEVTQTPSHQVTQMGQEVILRCVPISNHLYFYWYRQILGQKVEFLVSFYNNEISEKSEIFDDQFSVERPDGSNFTLKIRSTKLEDSAMYFCASGTGSGNEQFFGPGTRLTVL.

The chain couples TRBV6-1 to TRBJ2-7; tentatively, D is TRBD2 (5 bases). Germline loops: CDR1 MNHNS, CDR2 SASEGT. V lost 10 bases and J 4 bases, leaving 14 bases between the germline ends. The CDR3 consists of 12 residues. In DNA form, the CDR3 reads TGTGCCACCGGACGGGGATTATACGAGCAGTACGTC. This gives the protein CATGRGLYEQYV.

The genes are TRBV9 and TRBJ1-3; tentatively, D is TRBD1 (5 bases). The V and J ends lost 4 bases and 5 bases respectively, with 19 bases between them. The CDR3 extends over 16 amino acids. The germline V gene has CDR1 SGDLS and CDR2 YYNGEE. CDR3 in DNA: TGTGCCAGCAGCTCCGAAGGCGTTGGGGCACGAAACACCATATATTTT. The encoded protein is CASSSEGVGARNTIYF.

This clone occurred once. This chain uses TRBV13 with TRBJ1-4; a weak D match, TRBD1 (5 bases). Germline CDR1 is PRHDT and CDR2 is FYEKMQ (reference sequence). The CDR3 loop spans 14 amino acids. Trimming removed 5 bases from V and 5 bases from J, with 12 bases in between. CDR3: CASSITGGNEKLFF. Here the CDR3 DNA reads TGTGCCAGCAGCATAACGGGGGGAAATGAAAAACTGTTTTTT.

This clone has just one count. The chain combines TRBV28 with TRBJ1-5; D call uncertain. Trimming stripped 5 bases from V and 0 bases from J, with 14 bases between. Germline lookup yields CDR1 MDHEN and CDR2 SYDVKM. The CDR3 spans 16 residues. The CDR3 DNA is TGTGCCAGCAGTCGCACAAAGATGTATAGCAATCAGCCCCAGCATTTT. Its protein product is CASSRTKMYSNQPQHF.

The genes are TRBV7-9 and TRBJ2-3, with 8 positions matching TRBD1. The CDR3 spans 15 residues. V shed 6 bases, J shed 0 bases, and the junction held 5 bases outside the gene matches. Germline assignment: CDR1 SEHNR and CDR2 FQNEAQ (reference sequence). In DNA, the CDR3 is TGTGCCAGCAGGGGACAGGCAGCTAGCACAGATACGCAGTATTTT. The encoded protein is CASRGQAASTDTQYF.

The gene calls are TRBV11-3 and TRBJ2-6; D call uncertain. Trimming pared 2 bases from V and 1 base from J, leaving 0 bases between. CDR1 is SGHNT and CDR2 is YENEEA in the germline V gene. This CDR3 spans 13 amino acids. The CDR3 coding sequence is TGTGCCAGCAGCTTATCTGGGGCCAACGTCCTGACTTTC. Translating it yields CASSLSGANVLTF.

The CDR3 spells CASSSVPPAPNEQFF. Here the CDR3 DNA reads TGTGCCAGCAGTTCTGTCCCCCCGGCCCCCAATGAGCAGTTCTTC. The V call is TRBV28, the J call TRBJ2-1; D is ambiguous. Trimming pared 4 bases from V and 6 bases from J, leaving 16 bases between. The CDR3 sequence is 15 residues long. Germline V gene data show CDR1 as MDHEN and CDR2 as SYDVKM.

The chain couples TRBV27 to TRBJ2-3, with TRBD1 matching over 9 bases. V shed 4 bases, J shed 6 bases, and the junction held 8 bases outside the gene matches. The CDR3 totals 15 residues. Germline loops: CDR1 MNHEY, CDR2 SMNVEV (reference sequence). The DNA of the CDR3 is TGTGCCAGCAGTTCCGGGACAGGGCTCCCGGATACGCAGTATTTT. Protein sequence: CASSSGTGLPDTQYF.

The chain recombines TRBV5-1 with TRBJ2-2; D possibly uses TRBD1 or TRBD2 (6 bases each). V shed 3 bases and J shed 1 base, with 13 bases lying between them. This CDR3 region has 16 residues. The germline CDR1 and CDR2 sequences are SGHRS and YFSETQ. This chain's CDR3 is CASSSGAGWNTGELFF. CDR3 nucleotide sequence: TGCGCCAGCAGCTCGGGGGCGGGTTGGAACACCGGGGAGCTGTTTTTT.

Comment on this clone: The same CDR3 is also encoded by other DNA sequences in this sample. The rearrangement uses TRBV28 and TRBJ1-2; 8 bases are shared with TRBD1. Germline values: CDR1 MDHEN, CDR2 SYDVKM. This CDR3 has 13 residues. The junction had 3 bases not matched to a gene; V was cut back by 6 bases and J by 3 bases. The CDR3 sequence: CASSSDRDYGYTF. The CDR3 DNA sequence: TGTGCCAGCAGCTCGGACAGGGACTATGGCTACACCTTC.

The V and J genes are TRBV7-9 and TRBJ1-5, with 11 bases fitting TRBD1. In germline, CDR1 is SEHNR, CDR2 FQNEAQ (reference sequence). The J segment lost 5 bases and the V segment lost 5 bases, leaving 5 bases of the junction unmatched. The CDR3 covers 15 residues. CDR3 loop: CASSQADRGHQPQHF. The CDR3 DNA sequence: TGTGCCAGCAGCCAAGCGGACAGGGGGCATCAGCCCCAGCATTTT.

The V and J genes are TRBV18 and TRBJ1-3; D is uncertain. Trimming removed 0 bases from V and 0 bases from J, with 9 bases in between. CDR1 and CDR2 from the germline V gene are KGHSH and LQKENI. This CDR3 is built from 16 residues. The CDR3 sequence is CASSPPVGSSGNTIYF. The CDR3 DNA is TGTGCCAGCTCACCACCGGTAGGCAGCTCTGGAAACACCATATATTTT.

The chain uses TRBV21-1 and TRBJ1-1. TRBV21-1 corresponds to a pseudogene. The CDR3 loop spans 15 amino acids. As DNA, the CDR3 is TGTGCCAGCAGGATCCAGTCTAGTTCGAACACTGAAGCTTTCTTT. This sequence encodes CASRIQSSSNTEAFF.

V gene TRBV20-1 combines with J gene TRBJ2-1, with D perhaps matching TRBD1 (5 bases). V lost 7 bases to trimming and J lost 3 bases, with 7 bases between them. The CDR3 covers 11 residues. The germline V gene encodes CDR1 DFQATT and CDR2 SNEGSKA (reference sequence). The CDR3 nucleotides read TGCAGTGGGACATACTACAATGAGCAGTTCTTC. It encodes CSGTYYNEQFF.

The J gene is TRBJ1-4, the V gene TRBV7-9; D might be TRBD1 (5 bases). Germline CDR1 SEHNR, CDR2 FQNEAQ (reference sequence). Deletions cut 4 bases from V and 0 bases from J, with 18 bases between. This CDR3 region has 18 residues. In nucleotides, the CDR3 is TGTGCCAGCAGCTGGAGGACTGGGGGAATTACAACTAATGAAAAACTGTTTTTT. As protein: CASSWRTGGITTNEKLFF.

The chain links TRBV5-8 to TRBJ2-2, with TRBD2 matching over 13 bases. Germline assignment: CDR1 SGHTS and CDR2 YDEGEE. CDR3 length: 18 residues. V shed 6 bases, J shed 4 bases, and the junction held 12 bases outside the gene matches. The CDR3 sequence: CASNQVGLAGVGTGELFF. CDR3 DNA sequence: TGTGCCAGCAACCAAGTCGGACTAGCGGGAGTTGGCACCGGGGAGCTGTTTTTT.

The CDR3 here is CASSLFQGRPGYTF. CDR3 sequence (DNA): TGTGCCAGCAGTTTATTCCAGGGGAGGCCTGGCTACACCTTC. V and J are TRBV27 and TRBJ1-2, with D possibly TRBD1 on 6 matching bases. This CDR3 has 14 amino acids. Germline V gives CDR1 MNHEY, CDR2 SMNVEV (reference sequence). The ends were cut back, 1 base at V and 7 bases at J, with 13 bases in the middle.